The 25 T cell receptor beta chains below were found in one sample sequenced in a study of vaccination and CD4 T cells after COVID-19. Scientists ran DNA taken from cultured CD4+ T cells through the Oncomine TCR Beta short-read assay for sequencing. TCRdb itself ran the PCR reads through MiXCR, one entry per CDR3 protein. In the table there are 20,000 to 25,000 distinct CDR3 sequences, around 63% of which are singletons. Treatment specified: approximately 10-day PBMC culture with coronavirus spike peptide pools or control peptides (ViraFEST assay). Antigens for these TCRs are unknown. Material for sequencing was CD4+ T cells from blood, cultured in vitro. These receptors originate from a human donor who had recovered from COVID-19.

This clonotype was counted once. The CDR3 spells CASSRGGADGYTF. In DNA form, the CDR3 reads TGTGCCAGCAGCCGGGGGGGGGCAGATGGCTACACCTTC. This chain joins TRBV7-2 and TRBJ1-2; D perhaps matches TRBD1 (6 bases). Germline V gene lookup returns CDR1 SGHTA and CDR2 FQGNSA. V lost 5 bases and J 6 bases, leaving 13 bases between the germline ends. The CDR3 is made up of 13 amino acids. Complete variable domain (other parts from reference TRBV7-2 and TRBJ1-2): GAGVSQSPSNKVTEKGKDVELRCDPISGHTALYWYRQSLGQGLEFLIYFQGNSAPDKSGLPSDRFSAERTGGSVSTLTIQRTQQEDSAVYLCASSRGGADGYTFGSGTRLTVV.

J is TRBJ1-2 and V is TRBV5-4; 7 bases map to TRBD1. The CDR3 loop spans 14 amino acids. From germline, CDR1 is SGHNT and CDR2 YYREEE (reference sequence). The V and J ends lost 2 bases and 3 bases, in that order; junction bases with no gene match: 4. CDR3 loop: CASSLGQEDYGYTF. The CDR3 DNA reads TGTGCCAGCAGCTTAGGACAGGAAGACTATGGCTACACCTTC. Filled out from reference TRBV5-4 and TRBJ1-2, the complete variable domain reads ETGVTQSPTHLIKTRGQQVTLRCSSQSGHNTVSWYQQALGQGPQFIFQYYREEENGRGNFPPRFSGLQFPNYSSELNVNALELDDSALYLCASSLGQEDYGYTFGSGTRLTVV.

In the case of this clonotype: Mismatch with germline at one junction end may stem from a read error. The rearrangement links TRBV12-3 or TRBV12-4 to TRBJ2-1, with D uncertain. The CDR3 contains 11 residues. The CDR3 reads CASSFQQLQSF. For the CDR3, the DNA is TGTGCCAGCAGTTTCCAGCAGCTACAGTCGTTC.

This clonotype was counted a single time. This sequence joins TRBV7-2 and TRBJ2-3, with TRBD2 identical over 16 bases. CDR1 is SGHTA, CDR2 FQGNSA, per germline. This CDR3 has 16 residues. Losses at the gene ends were 4 bases for V and 5 bases for J; bases not matched to a gene: 3. In nucleotides, the CDR3 is TGTGCCAGCAGCTCCGGGACTAGCGGGAGGGTAGATACGCAGTATTTT. Its translation: CASSSGTSGRVDTQYF.

This clonotype was detected a few times. V is TRBV20-1 and J is TRBJ1-6; D may be TRBD1 (5 bases). This CDR3 is built from 15 residues. The V gene lost 4 bases and the J gene lost 7 bases, with 17 bases spanning the gap. In germline, CDR1 is DFQATT, CDR2 SNEGSKA (reference sequence). The CDR3 DNA sequence: TGCAGTGCTATTCGCTCGATGGGGCCAAATTCACCCCTCCACTTT. It encodes CSAIRSMGPNSPLHF.

The chain couples TRBV20-1 to TRBJ1-1; D may be TRBD1 (5 bases). CDR1 and CDR2 from the germline V gene are DFQATT and SNEGSKA (reference sequence). There are 13 residues in the CDR3. V gave up 6 bases and J gave up 0 bases, with 11 bases separating them. In nucleotides, the CDR3 is TGCAGTGCCGGGGGGGGATTGAACACTGAAGCTTTCTTT. Translation: CSAGGGLNTEAFF.

The sample holds a few counts of this clonotype. The rearrangement joins TRBV6-5 to TRBJ1-2; a possible D gene is TRBD1 (6 bases). The V gene lost 3 bases and the J gene lost 3 bases, with 11 bases spanning the gap. Germline CDR1 is MNHEY and CDR2 is SVGAGI. The CDR3 is made up of 14 amino acids. The CDR3 bases are TGTGCCAGCAGTTATTCCGGGGGCGACTATGGCTACACCTTC. Translation: CASSYSGGDYGYTF.

This clonotype occurred once. V is TRBV27 and J is TRBJ1-1; unclear D gene. CDR1 and CDR2 from the germline V gene are MNHEY and SMNVEV (reference sequence). The CDR3 runs to 16 residues. V was pared by 4 bases and J by 3 bases, with 18 bases between. CDR3 sequence reads: CASSSDRNARDTEAFF. CDR3 nucleotides: TGTGCCAGCAGTTCTGACCGGAACGCTCGGGACACTGAAGCTTTCTTT.

Only one count was recorded for this clonotype. The chain is built from TRBV27 and TRBJ2-1; 16 bases are a match to TRBD2. The CDR3 is 17 amino acids. V dropped 3 bases and J dropped 3; count of bases not matched to a gene: 2. Per the germline V gene, CDR1 is MNHEY and CDR2 is SMNVEV (reference sequence). The CDR3 region is CASSLGLAGGFYNEQFF. The DNA for the CDR3 is TGTGCCAGCAGTTTGGGACTAGCGGGAGGGTTCTACAATGAGCAGTTCTTC.

The V and J genes are TRBV29-1 and TRBJ1-1; D unclear. The V gene lost 5 bases and the J gene lost 3 bases, with 13 bases spanning the gap. CDR1 and CDR2 from the germline V gene are SQVTM and ANQGSEA. This CDR3 is built from 13 residues. The CDR3, as DNA: TGCAGCGTTTTAAATCGCAGAGACACTGAAGCTTTCTTT. This codes for CSVLNRRDTEAFF. Variable domain in full (rest from reference TRBV29-1 and TRBJ1-1): SAVISQKPSRDICQRGTSLTIQCQVDSQVTMMFWYRQQPGQSLTLIATANQGSEATYESGFVIDKFPISRPNLTFSTLTVSNMSPEDSSIYLCSVLNRRDTEAFFGQGTRLTVV.

This clonotype was detected only once. V and J are TRBV21-1 and TRBJ2-3. TRBV21-1 is a pseudogene segment. CDR3 length: 16 amino acids. The CDR3: CASSKMTQKGTDTQYF. The CDR3 DNA reads TGTGCCAGCAGCAAGATGACCCAAAAGGGCACAGATACGCAGTATTTT.

The sample holds a few counts of this clonotype. The V call is TRBV7-8, the J call TRBJ1-1, with unresolved D. There are 13 residues in the CDR3. CDR1 is SGHVS and CDR2 is FQNEAQ in the germline V gene. The V and J ends lost 2 bases and 2 bases respectively, with 6 bases between them. DNA of the CDR3: TGTGCCAGCAGCTTACGGGGAAACACTGAAGCTTTCTTT. It codes for CASSLRGNTEAFF.

J is TRBJ1-2 and V is TRBV10-2; 9 bases map to TRBD1. J was trimmed by 13 bases and V by 7 bases; bases with no gene match: 22. The germline gives CDR1 WSHSY, CDR2 SAAADI. This CDR3 is 16 amino acids long. CDR3 residues: CASNGQGKFQGRVATF. CDR3 nucleotides: TGCGCCAGCAACGGACAGGGGAAGTTTCAGGGACGTGTTGCCACCTTC.

The V call is TRBV24-1, the J call TRBJ1-2; maybe TRBD1 (6 bases). Trimming cost V 2 bases and J 4 bases, with 10 bases left between them. This CDR3 is built from 14 residues. CDR1 is KGHDR and CDR2 is SFDVKD in the germline V gene. The CDR3 nucleotides are TGTGCCACCAGTGATTCGGACAGCGTCTATGGCTACACCTTC. Its protein product is CATSDSDSVYGYTF.

In this sample, this clonotype turned up once. V and J are TRBV10-1 and TRBJ2-5; D is ambiguous. CDR1 and CDR2 from the germline V gene are WNHNN and SYGVQD (reference sequence). V was cut by 2 bases and J by 3 bases, with 4 bases left in between. The CDR3 runs 12 residues. This CDR3 reads CASSEGEETQYF. The CDR3 DNA is TGCGCCAGCAGTGAGGGGGAAGAGACCCAGTACTTC.

The rearrangement joins TRBV6-1 to TRBJ2-7; 9 nucleotides agree with TRBD2. In germline, CDR1 is MNHNS, CDR2 SASEGT. The CDR3 is made up of 14 amino acids. The J segment lost 6 bases and the V segment lost 8 bases, leaving 11 bases of the junction unmatched. The CDR3 coding sequence is TGTGCCAGCCGAAAGGCGGGAGGGCCGGGCGAGCAGTACTTC. This translates into CASRKAGGPGEQYF.

The chain carries TRBV30 and TRBJ2-7; D perhaps matches TRBD1 (6 bases). V was pared by 4 bases and J by 0 bases, with 10 bases between. There are 13 residues in the CDR3. In germline, CDR1 is GTSNPN, CDR2 SVGIG (reference sequence). CDR3 protein: CAWTADSSYEQYF. As DNA, the CDR3 is TGTGCCTGGACAGCGGACAGCTCCTACGAGCAGTACTTC.

The rearrangement uses TRBV18 and TRBJ2-5; TRBD1 matches 11 bases. The ends lost 3 bases at V and 6 bases at J; junction bases unmatched: 6. Per germline, CDR1 KGHSH and CDR2 LQKENI. The CDR3 length is 15 residues. This CDR3 is CASSPGTGGTQTQYF. Here the CDR3 DNA reads TGTGCCAGCTCACCGGGGACAGGGGGGACTCAGACCCAGTACTTC.

The chain couples TRBV20-1 to TRBJ1-1; D remains unclear. Germline CDR1 and CDR2: DFQATT and SNEGSKA (reference sequence). There are 13 residues in the CDR3. The V end lost 4 bases, the J end lost 1 base, and 10 bases lay between the germline ends. The CDR3: CSAKVAQNTEAFF. CDR3 nucleotide sequence: TGCAGTGCTAAGGTTGCGCAGAACACTGAAGCTTTCTTT.

V gene TRBV12-5 combines with J gene TRBJ2-1; 9 nucleotides align to TRBD1. Germline loops: CDR1 LGHNT, CDR2 FRNRAP. CDR3 length: 15 amino acids. The V segment lost 4 bases and the J segment 9 bases; nucleotides outside the gene matches: 10. The CDR3 region has the DNA TGTGCTAGTGGTTCCCGGGACAGGGATGAGAGTGAGCAGTTCTTC. As protein: CASGSRDRDESEQFF.

CDR3 sequence reads: CARAASGNNGGYTF. The CDR3 DNA reads TGTGCCAGAGCAGCCTCCGGGAACAACGGGGGCTACACCTTC. J is TRBJ1-2 and V is TRBV2, with no clear D. The CDR3 spans 14 residues. Trimming removed 9 bases at V and 8 bases at J, with 22 bases between. Germline values: CDR1 SNHLY, CDR2 FYNNEI.

The CDR3 DNA follows: TGTGCCAGCCGGTGCCCGTTTTGCCACTTT. Amino acids: CASRCPFCHF. The chain uses TRBV6-4 and TRBJ1-6; no definite D call. The V gene's germline CDR1 is MRHNA and CDR2 SNTAGT. Trimming cost V 8 bases and J 18 bases, with 14 bases left between them. The CDR3 runs to 10 residues.

This chain joins TRBV7-9 and TRBJ1-1; 8 nucleotides line up with TRBD1. CDR3 length equals 18 residues. J was trimmed by 1 base and V by 2 bases; bases with no gene match: 12. CDR1 SEHNR and CDR2 FQNEAQ come from the germline V gene (reference sequence). This CDR3 reads CASSLLALKQGENTEAFF. In DNA form, the CDR3 reads TGTGCCAGCAGCTTATTAGCCCTTAAACAGGGGGAGAACACTGAAGCTTTCTTT.

Only a few counts were recorded for this clonotype. This chain joins TRBV20-1 and TRBJ1-2; 7 positions agree with TRBD1. The CDR3 spans 13 residues. Germline CDR1 reads DFQATT; CDR2 reads SNEGSKA (reference sequence). J gave up 8 bases and V 6 bases, and 12 bases lay outside the gene matches. The CDR3 nucleotides are TGCAGTGCCAACTCTCCCGGGACAGCAGGCTACACCTTC. Its translation: CSANSPGTAGYTF.

This clonotype was found a few times. The gene calls are TRBV20-1 and TRBJ1-5, with 8 positions matching TRBD1. With V trimmed by 2 bases and J by 8 bases, 14 bases remained unmatched. CDR1 is DFQATT and CDR2 is SNEGSKA in the germline V gene (reference sequence). The CDR3 length is 16 residues. The CDR3: CSARQAGRTGREPQHF. The CDR3 region has the DNA TGCAGTGCTAGACAAGCGGGCAGGACAGGGAGAGAGCCCCAGCATTTT.